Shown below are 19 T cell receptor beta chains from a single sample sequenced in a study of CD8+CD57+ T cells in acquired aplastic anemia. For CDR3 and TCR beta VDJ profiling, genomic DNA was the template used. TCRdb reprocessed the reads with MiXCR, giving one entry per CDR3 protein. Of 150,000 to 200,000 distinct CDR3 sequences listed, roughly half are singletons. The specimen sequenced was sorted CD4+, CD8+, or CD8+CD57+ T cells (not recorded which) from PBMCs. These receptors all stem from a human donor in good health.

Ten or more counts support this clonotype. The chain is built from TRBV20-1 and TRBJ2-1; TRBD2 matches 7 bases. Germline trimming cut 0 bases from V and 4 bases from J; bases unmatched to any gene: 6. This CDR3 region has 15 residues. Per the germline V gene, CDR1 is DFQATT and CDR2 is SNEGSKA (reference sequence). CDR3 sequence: CSARDGRAAYNEQFF. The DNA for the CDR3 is TGCAGTGCTAGAGATGGGAGGGCAGCTTACAATGAGCAGTTCTTC.

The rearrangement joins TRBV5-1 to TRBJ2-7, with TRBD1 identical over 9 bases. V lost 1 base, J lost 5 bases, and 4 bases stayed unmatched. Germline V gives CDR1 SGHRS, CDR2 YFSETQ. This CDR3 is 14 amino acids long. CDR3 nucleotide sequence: TGCGCCAGCAGCTTGAGGGGACAGGGAAACGAGCAGTACTTC. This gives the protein CASSLRGQGNEQYF. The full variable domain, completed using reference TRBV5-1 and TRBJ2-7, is KAGVTQTPRYLIKTRGQQVTLSCSPISGHRSVSWYQQTPGQGLQFLFEYFSETQRNKGNFPGRFSGRQFSNSRSEMNVSTLELGDSALYLCASSLRGQGNEQYFGPGTRLTVT.

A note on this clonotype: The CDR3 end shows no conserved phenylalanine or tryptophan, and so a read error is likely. CDR3 protein: CAIRGTSVNEQFL. For the CDR3, the DNA is TGTGCCATCAGAGGGACGTCCGTCAATGAGCAGTTCCTC. The chain employs TRBV10-3 and TRBJ2-1; tentatively, D is TRBD1 or TRBD2 (5 bases each). Germline CDR1 is ENHRY and CDR2 is SYGVKD. Trimming removed 6 bases at V and 6 bases at J, with 12 bases between. CDR3 length: 13 amino acids.

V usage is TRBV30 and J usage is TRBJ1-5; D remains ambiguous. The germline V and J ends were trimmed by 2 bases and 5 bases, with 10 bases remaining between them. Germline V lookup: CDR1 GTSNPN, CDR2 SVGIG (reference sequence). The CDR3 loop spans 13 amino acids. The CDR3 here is CAWSRCRYQPQHF. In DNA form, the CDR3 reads TGTGCCTGGAGTAGGTGCCGATATCAGCCCCAGCATTTT.

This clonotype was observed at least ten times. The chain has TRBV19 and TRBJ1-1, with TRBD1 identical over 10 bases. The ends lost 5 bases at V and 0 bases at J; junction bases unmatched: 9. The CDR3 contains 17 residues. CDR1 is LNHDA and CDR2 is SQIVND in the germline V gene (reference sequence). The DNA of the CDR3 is TGTGCCAGTAGTCGCCGGGACAGGGGCCAGGTGAACACTGAAGCTTTCTTT. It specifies CASSRRDRGQVNTEAFF.

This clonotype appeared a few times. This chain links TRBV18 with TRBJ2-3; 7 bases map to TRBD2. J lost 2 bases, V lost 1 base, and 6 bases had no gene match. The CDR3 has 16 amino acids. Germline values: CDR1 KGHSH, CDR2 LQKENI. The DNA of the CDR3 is TGTGCCAGCTCACCACAAGCTAGCGGAAACACAGATACGCAGTATTTT. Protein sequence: CASSPQASGNTDTQYF.

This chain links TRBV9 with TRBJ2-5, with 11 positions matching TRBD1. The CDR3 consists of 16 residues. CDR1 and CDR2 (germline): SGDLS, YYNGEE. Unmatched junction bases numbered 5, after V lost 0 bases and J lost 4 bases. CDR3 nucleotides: TGTGCCAGCAGCGTAGGGGACAGGGGGGCTAGAGAGACCCAGTACTTC. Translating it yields CASSVGDRGARETQYF. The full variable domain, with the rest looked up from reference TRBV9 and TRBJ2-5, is DSGVTQTPKHLITATGQRVTLRCSPRSGDLSVYWYQQSLDQGLQFLIQYYNGEERAKGNILERFSAQQFPDLHSELNLSSLELGDSALYFCASSVGDRGARETQYFGPGTRLLVL.

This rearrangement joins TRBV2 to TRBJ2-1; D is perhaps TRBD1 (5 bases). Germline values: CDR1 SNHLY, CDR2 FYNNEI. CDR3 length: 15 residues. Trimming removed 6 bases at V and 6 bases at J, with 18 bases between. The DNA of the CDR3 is TGTGCCAGCAGGGGGCAGGTGCCGGCCGGCAATGAGCAGTTCTTC. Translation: CASRGQVPAGNEQFF. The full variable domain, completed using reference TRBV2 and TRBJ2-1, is EPEVTQTPSHQVTQMGQEVILRCVPISNHLYFYWYRQILGQKVEFLVSFYNNEISEKSEIFDDQFSVERPDGSNFTLKIRSTKLEDSAMYFCASRGQVPAGNEQFFGPGTRLTVL.

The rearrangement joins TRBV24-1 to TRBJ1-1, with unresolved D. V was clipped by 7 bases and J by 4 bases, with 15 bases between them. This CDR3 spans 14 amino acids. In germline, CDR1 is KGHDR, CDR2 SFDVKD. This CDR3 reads CATRDRDWTTEAFF. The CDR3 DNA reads TGTGCCACCAGAGATCGGGATTGGACCACTGAAGCTTTCTTT.

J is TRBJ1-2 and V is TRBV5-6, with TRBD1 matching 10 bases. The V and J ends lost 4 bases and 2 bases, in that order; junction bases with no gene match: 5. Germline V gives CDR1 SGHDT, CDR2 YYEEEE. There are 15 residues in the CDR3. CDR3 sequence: CASSGRQGANYGYTF. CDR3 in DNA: TGTGCCAGCAGCGGAAGACAGGGGGCGAACTATGGCTACACCTTC.

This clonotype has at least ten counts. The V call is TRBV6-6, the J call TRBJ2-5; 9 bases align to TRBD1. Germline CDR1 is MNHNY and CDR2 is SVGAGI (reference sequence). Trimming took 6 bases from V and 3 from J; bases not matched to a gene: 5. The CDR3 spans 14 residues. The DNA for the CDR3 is TGTGCCAGCAGGAGGACAGGGGCTGAAGAGACCCAGTACTTC. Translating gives CASRRTGAEETQYF.

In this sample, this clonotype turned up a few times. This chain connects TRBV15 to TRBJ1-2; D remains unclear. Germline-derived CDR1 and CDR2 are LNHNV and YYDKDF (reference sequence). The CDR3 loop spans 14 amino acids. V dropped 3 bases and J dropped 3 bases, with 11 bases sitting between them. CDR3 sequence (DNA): TGTGCCACCAGCAGGGGAAGCGGGGACTATGGCTACACCTTC. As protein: CATSRGSGDYGYTF.

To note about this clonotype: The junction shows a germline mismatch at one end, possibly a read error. CDR3: CASSHDRARRNTIHF. Written as DNA, the CDR3 is TGTGCCAGCAGTCACGACAGGGCTAGACGGAACACCATACATTTT. The rearrangement joins TRBV12-3 or TRBV12-4 to TRBJ1-3; 7 bases align to TRBD1. The CDR3 is 15 amino acids.

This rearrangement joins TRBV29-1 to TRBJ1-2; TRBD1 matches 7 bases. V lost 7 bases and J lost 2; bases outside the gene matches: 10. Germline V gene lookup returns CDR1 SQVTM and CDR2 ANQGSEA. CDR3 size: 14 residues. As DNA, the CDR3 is TGCAGCGGCGGCTCCTCGACAGGGAACTATGGCTACACCTTC. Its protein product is CSGGSSTGNYGYTF.

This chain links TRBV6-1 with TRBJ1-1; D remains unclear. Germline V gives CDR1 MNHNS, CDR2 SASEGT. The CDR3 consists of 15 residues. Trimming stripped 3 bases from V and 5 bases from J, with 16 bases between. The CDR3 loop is CASSETYRGKTEAFF. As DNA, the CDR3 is TGTGCCAGCAGTGAGACGTACCGGGGAAAAACTGAAGCTTTCTTT.

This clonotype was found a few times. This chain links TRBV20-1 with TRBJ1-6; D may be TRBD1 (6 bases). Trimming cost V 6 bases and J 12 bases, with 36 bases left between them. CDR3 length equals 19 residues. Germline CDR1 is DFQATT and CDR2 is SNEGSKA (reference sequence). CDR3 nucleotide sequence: TGCAGTGCCTCCCCGGCGGGTGACAGCTTAATTCCAGGGGTGGGACCCCTCCACTTT. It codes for CSASPAGDSLIPGVGPLHF.

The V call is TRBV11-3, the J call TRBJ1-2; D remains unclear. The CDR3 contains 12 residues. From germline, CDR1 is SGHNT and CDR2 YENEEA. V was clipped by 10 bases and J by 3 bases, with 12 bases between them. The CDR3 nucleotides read TGTGCCACCTCGTTACAGTACTATGGCTACACCTTC. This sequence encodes CATSLQYYGYTF.

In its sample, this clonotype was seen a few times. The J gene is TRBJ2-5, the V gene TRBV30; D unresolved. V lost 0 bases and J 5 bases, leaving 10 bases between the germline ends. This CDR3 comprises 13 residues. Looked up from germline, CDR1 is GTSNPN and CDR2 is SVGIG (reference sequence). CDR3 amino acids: CAWSVGRRETQYF. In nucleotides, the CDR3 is TGTGCCTGGAGTGTAGGGCGCAGGGAGACCCAGTACTTC.

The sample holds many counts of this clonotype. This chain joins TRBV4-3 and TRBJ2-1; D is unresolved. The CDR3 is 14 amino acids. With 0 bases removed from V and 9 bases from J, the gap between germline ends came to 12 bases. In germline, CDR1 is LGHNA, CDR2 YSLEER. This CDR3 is CASSQESRMIEQFF. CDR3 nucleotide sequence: TGCGCCAGCAGCCAAGAATCTAGAATGATTGAGCAGTTCTTC.